The TCR beta chain under discussion was sequenced for a study of shared clonotypes between healthy human individuals. Study background: CD4 naive cells filled three plates per donor, CD4 memory three, CD8 naive two and CD8 memory one.

Negatively enriched CD4+ T cells were divided by CD45RA into naive and memory. On this clone itself: Its target is not known.

Study conclusions and caveats: Clonotype sharing across a handful of donors was observed for around 5% of naive CD4 clonotypes.

Repertoires were generated with immunoSEQ multiplex PCR, while TCRdb's copy carries only in-frame clones and drops some. The sample lists a few million clones, 93% seen once, with about 0.39% in the top ten. Sequencing was performed on naive CD4+ T cells from PBMCs. Subset noted: CD45RA+ positively selected. The TCR was taken from a man between 18 and 35 years old in good health. Some clones in this sample may be carry-over from other donors' samples.

The CDR3 reads CASSYSFRGRGNTIYF. CDR3 bases: TGTGCCAGCAGTTACTCATTCAGGGGGCGAGGAAACACCATATATTTT. The V gene is TRBV6-5, the J gene TRBJ1-3; 8 bases map to TRBD1. J gave up 4 bases and V 0 bases, and 5 bases lay outside the gene matches. This CDR3 is built from 16 residues. The germline V gene has CDR1 MNHEY and CDR2 SVGAGI.